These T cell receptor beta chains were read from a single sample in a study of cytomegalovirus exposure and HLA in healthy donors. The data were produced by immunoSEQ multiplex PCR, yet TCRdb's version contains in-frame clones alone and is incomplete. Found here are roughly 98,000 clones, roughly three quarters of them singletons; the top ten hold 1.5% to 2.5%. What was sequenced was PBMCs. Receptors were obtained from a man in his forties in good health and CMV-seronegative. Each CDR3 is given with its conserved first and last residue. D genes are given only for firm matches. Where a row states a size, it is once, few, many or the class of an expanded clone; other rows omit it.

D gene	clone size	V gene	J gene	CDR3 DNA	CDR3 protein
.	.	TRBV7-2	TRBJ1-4	TGTGCCAGCAGTATCCCGGGCCGGGGGGGTGAGGAAAAACTGTTTTTT	CASSIPGRGGEEKLFF
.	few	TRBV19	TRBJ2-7	TGTGCCAGTAGTAGAAGCGGGCCTTCCTACGAGCAGTACTTC	CASSRSGPSYEQYF
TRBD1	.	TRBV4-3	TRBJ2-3	TGCGCCAGCAGCCGACAGGGGGCAGTCACAGATACGCAGTATTTT	CASSRQGAVTDTQYF
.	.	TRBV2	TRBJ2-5	TGTGCCAGCCTTACGGACGGGGAAGAGACCCAGTACTTC	CASLTDGEETQYF
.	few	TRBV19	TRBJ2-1	TGTGCCAGTAGTTCCAAAAACCACAGGGAGCGGCAGTTCTTC	CASSSKNHRERQFF
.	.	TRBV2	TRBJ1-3	TGTGCCAGCGCAGGGATGAGTGGAAACACCATATATTTT	CASAGMSGNTIYF
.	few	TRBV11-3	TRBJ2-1	TGTGCCAGCAGCTTAGGGCTAGCCAACAATGAGCAGTTCTTC	CASSLGLANNEQFF
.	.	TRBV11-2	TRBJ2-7	TGTGCCAGCAGCCCAGGGGGGTCGGCCTACGAGCAGTACTTC	CASSPGGSAYEQYF
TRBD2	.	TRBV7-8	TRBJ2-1	TGTGCCAGCAGCTTAGGTGGCGGGAGTGGGATACAATACGAGCAGTTCTTC	CASSLGGGSGIQYEQFF
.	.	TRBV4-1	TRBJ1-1	TGCGCCAGCAGCCAAAGTTCTATGAACACTGAAGCTTTCTTT	CASSQSSMNTEAFF
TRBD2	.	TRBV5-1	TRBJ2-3	TGCGCCAGCAGCTTGGCTATAGCGGGGGGGCCATCAGATACGCAGTATTTT	CASSLAIAGGPSDTQYF
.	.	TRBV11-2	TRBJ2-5	TGTGCCAGCAGCTTAGTAGCCGGGGAAGAGACCCAGTACTTC	CASSLVAGEETQYF
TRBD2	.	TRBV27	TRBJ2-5	TGTGCCAGCGGGCGGGCGGGAGTCGAGACCCAGTACTTC	CASGRAGVETQYF
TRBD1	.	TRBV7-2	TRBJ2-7	TGTGCCAGCAGCATGGGACAGGCCTACGAGCAGTACTTC	CASSMGQAYEQYF
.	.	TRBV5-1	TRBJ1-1	TGCGCCAGCAGCTTGGCCTTCAGGGGCGACCTGAACACTGAAGCTTTCTTT	CASSLAFRGDLNTEAFF
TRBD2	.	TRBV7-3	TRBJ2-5	TGTGCCAGCAGCTACCAGGGACTAGCTGAAGAGACCCAGTACTTC	CASSYQGLAEETQYF
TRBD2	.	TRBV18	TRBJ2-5	TGTGCCAGCTCACCGATTGCGGGAGGGCCCTCTATGGAGACCCAGTACTTC	CASSPIAGGPSMETQYF
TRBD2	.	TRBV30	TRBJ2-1	TGTGCCTGGGCAACCGGGACTAGCGGGGGGCCCTACAATGAGCAGTTCTTC	CAWATGTSGGPYNEQFF
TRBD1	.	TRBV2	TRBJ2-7	TGTGCCAGCAGTGAAGCGCTGACAGGGGGCTACGAGCAGTACTTC	CASSEALTGGYEQYF
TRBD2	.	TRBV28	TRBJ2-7	TGTGCCAGCAGTTCTAGCGGGGTCCCCTACGAGCAGTACTTC	CASSSSGVPYEQYF